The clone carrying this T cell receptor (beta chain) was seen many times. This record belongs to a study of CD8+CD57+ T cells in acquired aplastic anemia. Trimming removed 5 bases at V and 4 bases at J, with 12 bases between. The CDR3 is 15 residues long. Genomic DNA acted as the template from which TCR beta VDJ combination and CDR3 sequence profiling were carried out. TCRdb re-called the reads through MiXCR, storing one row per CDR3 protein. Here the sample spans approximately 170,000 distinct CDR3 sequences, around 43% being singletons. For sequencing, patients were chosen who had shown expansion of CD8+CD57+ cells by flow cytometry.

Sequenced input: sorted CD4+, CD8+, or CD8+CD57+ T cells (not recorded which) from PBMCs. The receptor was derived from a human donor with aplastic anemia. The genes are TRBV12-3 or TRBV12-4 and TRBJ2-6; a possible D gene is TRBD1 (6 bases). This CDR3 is CASSIQGTGANVLTF. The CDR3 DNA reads TGTGCCAGCAGTATACAGGGAACCGGGGCCAACGTCCTGACTTTC.